This T cell receptor (beta chain) came from a study of cytomegalovirus exposure and HLA in healthy donors. Study results and limitations: Follow-up analysis later connected one missense variant in DCLRE1C with trimming of TCR beta V- and J-genes. There were some public TCRs occurring in many donors, but most TCR sequences were rare. Later on, an analysis showed TCR association rates differing by HLA locus, with DRB1 the most and HLA-C the fewest. The classifier, whose performance was assessed in both the original and validation cohorts, reportedly diagnosed cytomegalovirus status with high specificity and sensitivity.

PCR used 60 Vbeta primers and 13 Jbeta primers. This table comes from immunoSEQ multiplex PCR, and its TCRdb copy is limited to in-frame clones, with some not included. This table holds 200,000 to 250,000 clones, approximately 90% found once. Regarding this clone: Its antigen is undetermined. A read error may produce the germline difference seen at one junction end.

CDR1 is SNHLY and CDR2 is FYNNEI in the germline V gene. This CDR3 comprises 15 residues. This chain links TRBV2 with TRBJ2-5, with 11 nucleotides matching TRBD1. The sequencing input was PBMCs. The TCR sequence derives from a woman under 30 in good health and CMV-seronegative. CDR3 sequence: CASSKQGQGEETQYF. CDR3 nucleotides: TGTGCCAGCAGTAAACAGGGACAGGGGGAAGAAACCCAGTACTTC.